One sample yielded the 27 T cell receptor beta chains listed below, sequenced in a study of T cells in women clearing cervical HPV infection. Only in-frame clones appear in the TCRdb table, and some are missing; sequencing was by immunoSEQ multiplex PCR. The specimen's table records nearly 20,000 clones. The sample taken for sequencing was blood buffy coat. These receptors came from a woman aged 18 to 75 with a cervical HPV16 infection that either progressed to CIN3+ or cleared (not recorded which).

Turning to this clone: From the germline J gene comes the end of the CDR3, since the read stops 3 residues before it. The chain carries TRBV5-1 and TRBJ2-1; 7 bases map to TRBD1. The CDR3 is 15 residues long. From germline, CDR1 is SGHRS and CDR2 YFSETQ. The junction had 5 bases not matched to a gene; V was cut back by 1 base and J by 4 bases. CDR3 sequence reads: CASSLRGQTYNEQFF. The sequenced part of the CDR3 DNA is TGCGCCAGCAGCTTGCGGGGACAGACTTACAATGAG. The full variable domain, with the rest looked up from reference TRBV5-1 and TRBJ2-1, is KAGVTQTPRYLIKTRGQQVTLSCSPISGHRSVSWYQQTPGQGLQFLFEYFSETQRNKGNFPGRFSGRQFSNSRSEMNVSTLELGDSALYLCASSLRGQTYNEQFFGPGTRLTVL.

Points on this clone: The CDR3 end is not reached by the read, which stops 3 residues before it; the germline J gene fills it in. This chain links TRBV30 with TRBJ2-5; a possible D gene is TRBD2 (6 bases). Germline values: CDR1 GTSNPN, CDR2 SVGIG (reference sequence). The CDR3 loop spans 13 amino acids. With 3 bases removed from V and 6 bases from J, the gap between germline ends came to 14 bases. The CDR3 here is CAWRTPSVQTQYF. Incomplete CDR3 DNA: TGTGCCTGGAGAACCCCTAGCGTACAGACC.

With regard to this clone: The read stops 3 residues short of the end of the CDR3; the missing end is completed from the germline J gene. The V gene is TRBV29-1, the J gene TRBJ1-1; the D is unclear. Germline values: CDR1 SQVTM, CDR2 ANQGSEA. The CDR3 totals 13 residues. Trimming took 6 bases from V and 1 from J, leaving 12 bases between them. The DNA read from the CDR3 is TGCAGCGTCGTGGACTTAGCGAACACTGAA. It yields the protein CSVVDLANTE. The full CDR3 protein reads CSVVDLANTEAFF.

CDR3 loop: CASSLTGSGANVLTF. The sequenced CDR3 bases are TGCGCCAGCAGCTTGACGGGCTCTGGGGCCAACGTC. The rearrangement uses TRBV5-1 and TRBJ2-6; D ambiguous. The read gets to within 3 residues of the CDR3 end, and the germline J gene fills in the rest. CDR1 and CDR2 from the germline V gene are SGHRS and YFSETQ. The CDR3 consists of 15 residues. Trimming stripped 1 base from V and 0 bases from J, with 5 bases between.

Worth noting for this clone: The junction does not match germline at one end; this may be a read error. The read is 3 residues too short to cover the CDR3 end, so that end is filled in from the germline J gene. This chain links TRBV7-7 with TRBJ2-2, with TRBD2 identical over 11 bases. The CDR3 runs to 17 residues. Germline CDR1 reads SSHAT; CDR2 reads FNYEAQ (reference sequence). CDR3 sequence: CASSFTSGGPNTGELFF. CDR3 bases read: TGTGCTAGCAGCTTCACTAGCGGGGGACCTAACACCGGGGAG.

With respect to this clone: The read ends 3 residues shy of where the CDR3 ends; the end is completed using the germline J gene. The rearrangement links TRBV30 to TRBJ2-5, with TRBD2 as a possible D gene (6 bases). The V gene's germline CDR1 is GTSNPN and CDR2 SVGIG (reference sequence). The CDR3 length is 13 residues. V gave up 1 base and J gave up 2 bases, with 8 bases separating them. The sequenced part of the CDR3 DNA is TGTGCCTGGAGTGGGGGACTTCAAGAGACC. Translating it yields CAWSGGLQET. The full CDR3 sequence reads CAWSGGLQETQYF.

Concerning this clone: The CDR3 goes on 3 residues after the read ends, and that part is filled in from the germline J gene. The V and J genes are TRBV11-3 and TRBJ2-1; 7 bases are a match to TRBD2. The CDR3 sequence is 14 residues long. Germline assignment: CDR1 SGHNT and CDR2 YENEEA. The V segment lost 0 bases and the J segment 9 bases; nucleotides outside the gene matches: 5. The CDR3: CASSLELGEGEQFF. Incomplete CDR3 DNA: TGTGCCAGCAGCTTAGAGCTAGGGGAGGGTGAG.

About this clone: Read data end 3 residues before the CDR3 end; the end is taken from the germline J gene. This chain links TRBV7-9 with TRBJ1-2; the D gene is possibly TRBD1 (5 bases). Per germline, CDR1 SEHNR and CDR2 FQNEAQ (reference sequence). The CDR3 contains 15 residues. Trimming left V 5 bases short and J 6 bases short, with 19 bases between. The chain's CDR3 is CASSPPGGGFDGYTF. The CDR3 bases that were read are TGTGCCAGCAGCCCACCGGGGGGGGGTTTCGATGGC.

With regard to this clone: Sequencing ends 3 residues short of the CDR3 end; the germline J gene provides the rest. The chain employs TRBV20-1 and TRBJ1-2; 8 nucleotides line up with TRBD1. The CDR3 totals 13 residues. V lost 1 base and J lost 6; bases outside the gene matches: 4. The germline V gene has CDR1 DFQATT and CDR2 SNEGSKA (reference sequence). The CDR3 loop reads CSARGQGRNGYTF. The CDR3 bases that were read are TGCAGTGCTAGAGGACAGGGGCGTAATGGC.

As regards this clone: The read stops 3 residues short of the end of the CDR3; the missing end is completed from the germline J gene. The J gene is TRBJ2-1, the V gene TRBV20-1, with TRBD2 matching 11 bases. The CDR3 sequence is 13 residues long. With V trimmed by 7 bases and J by 6 bases, 5 bases remained unmatched. CDR1 is DFQATT and CDR2 is SNEGSKA in the germline V gene (reference sequence). CDR3 loop: CSGGLAVTNEQFF. Partial CDR3 DNA: TGCAGTGGGGGACTAGCGGTCACCAATGAG.

For this clone: The CDR3 end is not reached by the read, which stops 3 residues before it; the germline J gene fills it in. The chain couples TRBV4-2 to TRBJ1-2; no clear D gene. The CDR3 consists of 17 residues. The ends were cut back, 0 bases at V and 3 bases at J, with 17 bases in the middle. The germline CDR1 and CDR2 sequences are LGHNA and YNFKEQ. The sequenced CDR3 bases are TGTGCCAGCAGCCAAGAACTAATAAGTCTAGGAGACTATGGC. This encodes CASSQELISLGDYG. The CDR3 in full is CASSQELISLGDYGYTF.

With respect to this clone: The read stops 3 residues short of the end of the CDR3; the missing end is completed from the germline J gene. The V and J genes are TRBV20-1 and TRBJ2-2, with 8 bases identical to TRBD2. V dropped 3 bases and J dropped 7; count of bases not matched to a gene: 10. Per the germline V gene, CDR1 is DFQATT and CDR2 is SNEGSKA (reference sequence). The CDR3 is made up of 15 amino acids. Here the CDR3 reads CSARISGGRHGELFF. CDR3 DNA (partial): TGCAGTGCTAGGATATCGGGGGGGCGGCACGGGGAG.

On this clone itself: The read halts 3 residues ahead of the CDR3 end, with the missing end drawn from the germline J gene. This chain uses TRBV30 with TRBJ1-4, with TRBD1 identical over 7 bases. The germline gives CDR1 GTSNPN, CDR2 SVGIG (reference sequence). V lost 7 bases and J lost 4; bases outside the gene matches: 12. The CDR3 loop spans 15 amino acids. The CDR3 region is CAFTGRGHGNEKLFF. The covered CDR3 bases are TGTGCCTTTACGGGGAGGGGGCATGGTAATGAAAAA.

Turning to this clone: The CDR3 end is not reached by the read, which stops 3 residues before it; the germline J gene fills it in. The chain recombines TRBV18 with TRBJ2-5, with D possibly TRBD2 on 5 matching bases. This CDR3 contains 13 residues. From germline, CDR1 is KGHSH and CDR2 LQKENI. Trimming removed 6 bases at V and 2 bases at J, with 10 bases between. CDR3 sequence: CASSAGEQETQYF. The sequenced part of the CDR3 DNA is TGTGCCAGCTCCGCCGGGGAACAAGAGACC.

Note on this clone: The CDR3 end is not reached by the read, which stops 3 residues before it; the germline J gene fills it in. The V and J genes are TRBV10-3 and TRBJ2-7, with a possible D match to TRBD1 (6 bases). The CDR3 is made up of 14 amino acids. Germline V CDR1 and CDR2: ENHRY, SYGVKD. V gave up 4 bases and J gave up 3 bases, with 13 bases separating them. The chain's CDR3 is CAISATGPGYEQYF. The DNA read from the CDR3 is TGTGCCATCAGTGCGACAGGACCCGGCTACGAG.

A word on this clone: The sequenced fragment ends 3 residues before the CDR3 boundary, so the rest is inferred from the germline J gene. The chain couples TRBV20-1 to TRBJ1-5, with 8 bases fitting TRBD1. With 6 bases clipped from V and 0 bases from J, the junction kept 13 bases outside the gene matches. Germline CDR1 reads DFQATT; CDR2 reads SNEGSKA (reference sequence). The CDR3 is made up of 17 amino acids. Incomplete CDR3 DNA: TGCAGTGCCCTAAGGGCAGGGGGCGCAGGTAGCAATCAGCCC. Protein product: CSALRAGGAGSNQP. The full-length CDR3 reads as CSALRAGGAGSNQPQHF.

About this clone: The read ends 3 residues before the CDR3 terminus; that terminus is restored from the germline J gene. This chain links TRBV29-1 with TRBJ2-1, with D maybe TRBD1 (6 bases). Germline CDR1 reads SQVTM; CDR2 reads ANQGSEA. This CDR3 region has 14 residues. Trimming removed 7 bases at V and 5 bases at J, with 18 bases between. Partial CDR3 DNA: TGCAGCGGTTCCCCCCCGGGACACAACAATGAG. This translates into CSGSPPGHNNE. The complete CDR3 reads CSGSPPGHNNEQFF.

In the case of this clone: Read sequence stops 3 residues before the CDR3 end, and the germline J gene provides the missing end. The chain couples TRBV27 to TRBJ1-2, with 7 positions matching TRBD1. The CDR3 length is 15 residues. The V gene's germline CDR1 is MNHEY and CDR2 SMNVEV (reference sequence). Trimming at V came to 0 bases and at J to 5 bases, leaving 6 bases not matched to a gene. The CDR3 bases that were read are TGTGCCAGCAGTTTATCACAGGGGTCCCTATATGGC. Translation: CASSLSQGSLYG. The full CDR3 is CASSLSQGSLYGYTF.

Turning to this clone: The read comes to an end 3 residues before the CDR3 does, leaving the germline J gene to fill in the end. The chain carries TRBV6-2 or TRBV6-3 and TRBJ2-6; 8 nucleotides line up with TRBD2. The trim removed 1 base at V and 0 bases at J, leaving 2 bases unmatched. Germline assignment: CDR1 MNHEY and CDR2 SVGEGT. This CDR3 is 17 amino acids long. The sequenced CDR3 bases are TGTGCCAGCAGTTACTTGCGGGGGGCCTCTGGGGCCAACGTC. Translation gives CASSYLRGASGANV. The full CDR3 protein reads CASSYLRGASGANVLTF.

In regard to this clone: The CDR3 extends 3 residues past the end of the read, so its final part is completed from the germline J gene. The V gene is TRBV2, the J gene TRBJ2-3, with 8 positions matching TRBD2. CDR3 length: 15 amino acids. Trimming at V came to 6 bases and at J to 5 bases, leaving 10 bases not matched to a gene. The V gene's germline CDR1 is SNHLY and CDR2 FYNNEI. This chain's CDR3 is CASRGRTSSQDTQYF. The covered CDR3 bases are TGTGCCAGCAGGGGACGGACTAGCAGTCAAGATACG.

Worth noting for this clone: Read data end 3 residues before the CDR3 end; the end is taken from the germline J gene. The V call is TRBV5-6, the J call TRBJ2-7, with D unresolved. The V gene lost 0 bases and the J gene lost 4 bases, with 11 bases spanning the gap. The CDR3 loop spans 14 amino acids. The germline CDR1 and CDR2 sequences are SGHDT and YYEEEE. The sequenced CDR3 bases are TGTGCCAGCAGCTTGGCCATCGGTCCTTACGAG. Residues: CASSLAIGPYE. The CDR3, in full, reads CASSLAIGPYEQYF.

The DNA read from the CDR3 is TGTGCCAGCACTCTCCCACCCGGCTCCTACGAG. Translating it yields CASTLPPGSYE. The whole CDR3 sequence reads CASTLPPGSYEQYF. The chain employs TRBV2 and TRBJ2-7; D is uncertain. The CDR3 end is not reached by the read, which stops 3 residues before it; the germline J gene fills it in. V lost 7 bases to trimming and J lost 0 bases, with 13 bases between them. CDR1 and CDR2 (germline): SNHLY, FYNNEI. The CDR3 contains 14 residues.

In regard to this clone: The CDR3 is cut off 3 residues early in the read; its end comes from the germline J gene. V and J are TRBV19 and TRBJ1-5, with 8 bases matching TRBD1. With V trimmed by 3 bases and J by 4 bases, 5 bases remained unmatched. CDR3 length equals 15 residues. The germline CDR1 and CDR2 sequences are LNHDA and SQIVND (reference sequence). The CDR3 DNA, read in part, is TGTGCCAGTAGTATTGGGCGGACAGGGAATCAGCCC. Translating gives CASSIGRTGNQP. The CDR3 as a whole reads CASSIGRTGNQPQHF.

CDR3 DNA, as far as it was read: TGCAGTGCCGTCCCAGGTGAAAAGGGGTATGGC. It is translated as CSAVPGEKGYG. The full CDR3 is CSAVPGEKGYGYTF. V gene TRBV20-1 combines with J gene TRBJ1-2; D perhaps matches TRBD1 (5 bases). The sequenced fragment ends 3 residues before the CDR3 boundary, so the rest is inferred from the germline J gene. The CDR3 length is 14 residues. Germline CDR1 is DFQATT and CDR2 is SNEGSKA (reference sequence). V gave up 6 bases and J gave up 5 bases, with 19 bases separating them.

For this clone: The read stops 3 residues short of the end of the CDR3; the missing end is completed from the germline J gene. The rearrangement links TRBV29-1 to TRBJ1-2; the D gene is possibly TRBD1 (5 bases). Germline V lookup: CDR1 SQVTM, CDR2 ANQGSEA. This CDR3 is built from 14 residues. The V and J ends lost 3 bases and 5 bases respectively, with 16 bases between them. The DNA read from the CDR3 is TGCAGCGTTGATCCCCTCTTGGAGGGGTATGGC. This codes for CSVDPLLEGYG. The whole CDR3 sequence reads CSVDPLLEGYGYTF.

The sequenced CDR3 bases are TGTGCCAGTAGTAGAGGGACTGCCCATCAGCCC. It codes for CASSRGTAHQP. Given in full, the CDR3 is CASSRGTAHQPQHF. The chain is built from TRBV19 and TRBJ1-5; TRBD1 might be the D (5 bases). The read gets to within 3 residues of the CDR3 end, and the germline J gene fills in the rest. Trimming took 4 bases from V and 5 from J, leaving 12 bases between them. The CDR3 is 14 residues long. Germline V gives CDR1 LNHDA, CDR2 SQIVND (reference sequence).

A word on this clone: The read comes to an end 3 residues before the CDR3 does, leaving the germline J gene to fill in the end. The chain joins TRBV19 to TRBJ2-2; TRBD2 agrees at 9 bases. CDR3 length: 18 residues. V shed 7 bases and J 4 bases; nucleotides not matched to a gene: 16. CDR1 and CDR2 from the germline V gene are LNHDA and SQIVND (reference sequence). The CDR3 sequence is CASISPLSRGGSTGELFF. The covered CDR3 bases are TGTGCCAGTATTAGCCCCCTTTCGCGGGGGGGTTCCACCGGGGAG.